This T cell receptor beta chain was sequenced for a study of control samples from healthy donors and cancer patients. Data came from immunoSEQ multiplex PCR; TCRdb stores just in-frame clones and leaves some out. Among about 100,000 clones listed, almost 85% were seen once. CDR3 length equals 13 residues. V shed 0 bases and J shed 1 base, with 3 bases lying between them. Germline CDR1 MGHRA, CDR2 YSYEKL. The TCR was taken from a man in his late teens or twenties in good health. Material: blood. The chain is built from TRBV4-1 and TRBJ1-2, with D uncertain. The CDR3 DNA follows: TGCGCCAGCAGCCAAGATGGTAACTATGGCTACACCTTC. Its translation is CASSQDGNYGYTF.